This T cell receptor beta chain was captured by sequencing in a study of shared clonotypes between healthy human individuals. Turning to this clone: Its matching antigen is unknown.

In the naive CD8 group, cells lacked CD45RO and were positively selected for CCR7, so terminally differentiated effector memory CD45RA+ cells were left out. Study-wide points: A limitation of the genetic and exposure-history diversity represented arose from few donors.

Profiled with immunoSEQ multiplex PCR; TCRdb holds only in-frame clones, not every one. Among roughly 570,000 clones listed, more than 95% were seen once. V trimming: 1 base; J trimming: 2 bases; junction bases outside the gene matches: 5. The germline CDR1 and CDR2 sequences are SGHAT and FQNNGV. The CDR3 is 15 residues long. V is TRBV11-2 and J is TRBJ2-7; 7 bases are a match to TRBD1. The TCR was taken from a man aged 30 to 45 in good health. The sample consisted of naive CD8+ T cells sorted from blood. The CDR3 protein is CASSLVRTGAYEQYF. Written as DNA, the CDR3 is TGTGCCAGCAGCTTAGTTCGCACAGGGGCCTACGAGCAGTACTTC. Combining the CDR3 with reference TRBV11-2 and TRBJ2-7 gives the whole variable domain EAGVAQSPRYKIIEKRQSVAFWCNPISGHATLYWYQQILGQGPKLLIQFQNNGVVDDSQLPKDRFSAERLKGVDSTLKIQPAKLEDSAVYLCASSLVRTGAYEQYFGPGTRLTVT.